The clone carrying this TCR beta chain was detected only once. In the original analysis: Reference gene primers were amplified, and this amplification served to estimate nucleated cell counts. Produced via immunoSEQ multiplex PCR; TCRdb's table is partial and in-frame only. That table furnishes V, J and clone size, whereas the DNA furnished D and trimming. The sample has more than 100,000 clones, about 89% seen once. Per germline, CDR1 SGDLS and CDR2 YYNGEE. V was pared by 4 bases and J by 4 bases, with 11 bases between. CDR3 length: 13 residues. These data are taken from a study of blood T cell repertoires in COVID-19.

The rearrangement uses TRBV9 and TRBJ1-2; D gene uncertain. This receptor was obtained from a man aged 45-65 years with active or convalescent COVID-19. Sequenced: peripheral blood. The CDR3 loop reads CASSMDGSYGYTF. The CDR3 DNA is TGTGCCAGCAGCATGGACGGGAGCTATGGCTACACCTTC.